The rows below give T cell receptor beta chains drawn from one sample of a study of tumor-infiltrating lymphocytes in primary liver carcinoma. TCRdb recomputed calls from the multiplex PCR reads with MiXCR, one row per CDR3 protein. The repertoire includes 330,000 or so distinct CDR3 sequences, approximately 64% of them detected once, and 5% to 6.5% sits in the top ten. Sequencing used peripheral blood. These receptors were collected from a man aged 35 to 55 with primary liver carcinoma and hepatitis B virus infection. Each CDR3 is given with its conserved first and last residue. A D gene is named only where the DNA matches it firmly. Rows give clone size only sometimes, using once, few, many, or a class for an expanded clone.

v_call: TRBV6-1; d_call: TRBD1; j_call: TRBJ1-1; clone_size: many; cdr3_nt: TGTGCCACCTCGGCGGTGGGACAGGGGAACACTGAAGCTTTCTTT; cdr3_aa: CATSAVGQGNTEAFF
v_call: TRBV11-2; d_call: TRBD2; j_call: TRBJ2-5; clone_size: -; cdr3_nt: TGTGCCAGCAGAAATAGCGGGAGACAGACCCCGTACTTC; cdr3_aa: CASRNSGRQTPYF
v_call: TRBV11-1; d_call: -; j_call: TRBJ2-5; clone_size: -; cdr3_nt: TGTGCCAGCAGCACCCAGGGAACGGAAGAAACCCAGTACTTC; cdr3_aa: CASSTQGTEETQYF
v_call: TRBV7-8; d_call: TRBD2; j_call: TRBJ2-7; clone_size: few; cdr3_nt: TGTGCCAGCAGCTTATCGGGGGGAAACTACGAGCAGTACTTC; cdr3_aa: CASSLSGGNYEQYF
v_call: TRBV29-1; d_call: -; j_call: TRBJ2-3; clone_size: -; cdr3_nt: TGCAGCGTGGGCCGGGGTCCAGATACGCAGTATTTT; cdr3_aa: CSVGRGPDTQYF
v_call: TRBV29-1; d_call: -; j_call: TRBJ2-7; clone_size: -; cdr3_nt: TGCAGCGCTGGGTTTAGCTACGAGCAGCACTTC; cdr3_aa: CSAGFSYEQHF
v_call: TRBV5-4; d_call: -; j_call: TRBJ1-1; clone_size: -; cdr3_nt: TGTGCCAGCAGCCCAAGGACGGTGAACACTGAAGCTTTCTTT; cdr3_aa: CASSPRTVNTEAFF
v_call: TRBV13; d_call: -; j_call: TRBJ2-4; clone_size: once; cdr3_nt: TGTGCCAGCAGCCCCCGGGACCTAAGAGGCAACATTCTGTACTTC; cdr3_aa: CASSPRDLRGNILYF
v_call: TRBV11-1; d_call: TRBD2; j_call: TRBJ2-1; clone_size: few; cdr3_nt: TGTACCAGCAGCCCCCGGGGACTAGCGGGAGTCGGGGAGCAGTTCTTC; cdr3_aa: CTSSPRGLAGVGEQFF
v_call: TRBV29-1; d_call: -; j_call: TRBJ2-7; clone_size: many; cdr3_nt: TGCAGCGTAGCTACAGGCAGGGGAGTTGCCGACGAGCAGTACTTC; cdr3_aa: CSVATGRGVADEQYF
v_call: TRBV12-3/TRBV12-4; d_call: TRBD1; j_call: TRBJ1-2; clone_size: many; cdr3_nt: TGTGCCAGCAGCCTCGGACAGGGGGCAAACTATGGCTACACCTTC; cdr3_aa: CASSLGQGANYGYTF
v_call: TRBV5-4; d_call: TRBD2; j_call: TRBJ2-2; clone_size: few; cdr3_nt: TGTGCCAGCAGCGTAGGACTAGCGGGAGGTGGCGGGGAGCTGTTTTTT; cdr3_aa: CASSVGLAGGGGELFF
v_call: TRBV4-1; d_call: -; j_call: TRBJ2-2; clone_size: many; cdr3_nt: TGCGCCAGCAGCCAAGTTAACTCCCCAACATACACCGGGGAGCTGTTTTTT; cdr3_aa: CASSQVNSPTYTGELFF
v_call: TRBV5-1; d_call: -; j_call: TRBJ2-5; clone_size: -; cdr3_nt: TGCGCCAGCAGCACGGGACATGGTCATGAGACCCAGTACTTC; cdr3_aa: CASSTGHGHETQYF
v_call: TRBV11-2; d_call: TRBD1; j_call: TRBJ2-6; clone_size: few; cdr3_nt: TGTGCCAGCGAGAGAGGCAGGGGGCCTGGGGCCAACGTCCTGACTTTC; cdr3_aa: CASERGRGPGANVLTF
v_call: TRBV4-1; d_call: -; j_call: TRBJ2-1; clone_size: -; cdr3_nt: TGCGCCAGCAGCCAAGATCTTGAGCAGTTCTTC; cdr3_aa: CASSQDLEQFF
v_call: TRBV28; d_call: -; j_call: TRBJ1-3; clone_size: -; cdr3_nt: TGTGCCAGCTCCTCCGCGGGAGAGGATGGAAACACCATATATTTT; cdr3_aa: CASSSAGEDGNTIYF
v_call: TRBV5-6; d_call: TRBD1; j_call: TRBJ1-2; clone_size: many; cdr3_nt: TGTGCCAGCAGCTTCCGGGACAGGTTGAAATATGGCTACACCTTC; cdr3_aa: CASSFRDRLKYGYTF
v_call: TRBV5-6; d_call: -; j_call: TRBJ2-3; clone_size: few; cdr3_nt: TGTGCCAGCAGCTTGTATGTGGGAGAACCCTCAGATACGCAGTATTTT; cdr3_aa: CASSLYVGEPSDTQYF
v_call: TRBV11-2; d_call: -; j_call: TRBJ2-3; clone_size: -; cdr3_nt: TGTGCCAGCAGCTTTTTGGCAAGGGGTGCAGATACGCAGTATTTT; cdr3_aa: CASSFLARGADTQYF
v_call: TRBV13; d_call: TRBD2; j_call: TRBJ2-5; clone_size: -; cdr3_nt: TGTGCCACCAGCCGAGCGGGGGCCAGGGAGACCCAGTACTTC; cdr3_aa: CATSRAGARETQYF
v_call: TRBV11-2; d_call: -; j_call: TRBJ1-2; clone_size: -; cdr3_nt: TGTGTCAGCAGCCGATGCCGGGAAAACTATGGCTACACCTTC; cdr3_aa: CVSSRCRENYGYTF
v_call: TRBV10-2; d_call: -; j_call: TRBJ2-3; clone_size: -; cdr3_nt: TGCGCCAGCAGTGAGCCTGGACAGTACACAGATACGCAGTATTTT; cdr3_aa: CASSEPGQYTDTQYF
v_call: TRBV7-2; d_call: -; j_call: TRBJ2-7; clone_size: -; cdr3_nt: TGTGCCAGCAGCCCGCGAGCTGGCGGGGAGCAGCACTTC; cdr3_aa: CASSPRAGGEQHF
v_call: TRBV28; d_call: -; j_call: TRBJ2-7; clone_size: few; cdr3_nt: TGTGCCAGCAGTCCCGCTTCCGGGGGCAGTTACGAGCAGTACTTC; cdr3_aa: CASSPASGGSYEQYF
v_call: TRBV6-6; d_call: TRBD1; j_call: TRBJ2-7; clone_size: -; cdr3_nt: TGTGCCAGCAGACACAGGACAGGGCTATACGAGCAGTACTTC; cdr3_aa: CASRHRTGLYEQYF
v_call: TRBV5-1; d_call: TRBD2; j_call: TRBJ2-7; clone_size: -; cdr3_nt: TGCGCCAGCAGCTTGGGACTAGCGGGACAATACGAGCAGTACTTC; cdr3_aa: CASSLGLAGQYEQYF
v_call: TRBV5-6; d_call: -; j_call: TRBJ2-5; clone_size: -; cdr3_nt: TGTGCCAGCAGCTTGGGACAGCGGAAAGAGACCCAGTACTTC; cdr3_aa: CASSLGQRKETQYF
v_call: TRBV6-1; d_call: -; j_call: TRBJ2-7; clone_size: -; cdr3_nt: TGTGCCAGCAGTGAAGGATTTAGGCGGGACTCCTACGAGCAGTACTTC; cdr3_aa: CASSEGFRRDSYEQYF
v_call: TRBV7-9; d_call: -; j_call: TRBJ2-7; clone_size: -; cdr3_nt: TGTGCCACCCCGGGACCTACCGATATCTGGAACTTC; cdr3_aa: CATPGPTDIWNF
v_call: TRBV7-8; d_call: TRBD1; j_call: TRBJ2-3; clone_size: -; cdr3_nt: TGTGCCAGCAGCAGCATAGGGGACAGGGAATCGGATACGCAGTATTTT; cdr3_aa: CASSSIGDRESDTQYF
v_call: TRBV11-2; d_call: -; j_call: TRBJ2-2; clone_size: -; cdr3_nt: TGTGCCAGCAGCTTATGGGACATGAACATCGGGGAGCTGTTTTTT; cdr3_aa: CASSLWDMNIGELFF
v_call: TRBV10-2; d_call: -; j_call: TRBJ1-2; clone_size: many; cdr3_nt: TGCGCCAGCAGTGAAGGGGGTGTAAATGGCTACACCTTC; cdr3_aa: CASSEGGVNGYTF
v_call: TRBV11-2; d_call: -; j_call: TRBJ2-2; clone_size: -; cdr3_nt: TGTGCCAGCAGCGGCCAGGACAGGGAGCGGGGAAACACCGGGGAGCTGGTTTTT; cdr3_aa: CASSGQDRERGNTGELVF
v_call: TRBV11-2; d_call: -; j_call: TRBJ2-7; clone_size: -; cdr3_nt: TGTGCCAGCAGCTTAGAACCTAGCGAGAGCTGGGTCGAGCAGTACTTC; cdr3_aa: CASSLEPSESWVEQYF